Below are 15 T cell receptor beta chains sequenced from a single sample in a study of beta chain features in type 1 diabetes. Of the isolated RNA, all was reverse transcribed, and so the sequenced material was expressed TCRB transcripts. Sequencing used immunoSEQ multiplex PCR; TCRdb keeps in-frame clones, though not all of them. The sample consists of a few hundred thousand clones, over 11% of them appearing once. No antigen has been identified for these receptors. Regarding the study as a whole: Shortening that was moderate but significant affected the TCRB CDR3s of Type 1 diabetes patients in all four CD4+ subsets.

The specimen was naive CD4+ T cells from blood. The receptors come from a man aged 25 to 40 with type 1 diabetes.

The chain joins TRBV9 to TRBJ1-5; the D gene is possibly TRBD1 (6 bases). V was cut by 6 bases and J by 1 base, with 14 bases left in between. There are 15 residues in the CDR3. Germline CDR1 is SGDLS and CDR2 is YYNGEE. The CDR3 nucleotides read TGTGCCAGCATCGGGGGGGGGCAGAGCAATCAGCCCCAGCATTTT. Translation: CASIGGGQSNQPQHF.

The V call is TRBV28, the J call TRBJ2-7; 13 bases line up with TRBD2. V lost 5 bases and J lost 3; bases outside the gene matches: 7. The CDR3 is 16 amino acids. Looked up from germline, CDR1 is MDHEN and CDR2 is SYDVKM. CDR3 in DNA: TGTGCCAGCAGTACTTGGACTAGCGGGAGATTCTACGAGCAGTACTTC. This gives the protein CASSTWTSGRFYEQYF.

V gene TRBV9 combines with J gene TRBJ1-5, with 10 bases identical to TRBD1. Germline-derived CDR1 and CDR2 are SGDLS and YYNGEE. V gave up 7 bases and J gave up 5 bases; unmatched junction bases: 6. This CDR3 comprises 14 residues. The CDR3 region is CASGGGQGYQPQHF. CDR3 sequence (DNA): TGTGCCAGCGGAGGGGGACAGGGGTATCAGCCCCAGCATTTT.

The chain combines TRBV28 with TRBJ2-7; 7 bases are a match to TRBD1. The CDR3 is made up of 12 amino acids. Losses at the gene ends were 10 bases for V and 0 bases for J; bases not matched to a gene: 3. Germline CDR1 and CDR2: MDHEN and SYDVKM. The CDR3 DNA sequence: TGTGCCATTACAGGGGACTCCTACGAGCAGTACTTC. Amino acid sequence: CAITGDSYEQYF.

The rearrangement links TRBV6-6 to TRBJ2-2, with D hard to call. The germline V gene has CDR1 MNHNY and CDR2 SVGAGI (reference sequence). The V end lost 6 bases, the J end lost 2 bases, and 10 bases lay between the germline ends. CDR3 size: 14 residues. The CDR3 reads CASRVLRNTGELFF. The CDR3 bases are TGTGCCAGCAGGGTTCTGAGAAACACCGGGGAGCTGTTTTTT.

V usage is TRBV9 and J usage is TRBJ2-7; 11 nucleotides line up with TRBD2. The V and J ends lost 4 bases and 6 bases, in that order; junction bases with no gene match: 6. The CDR3 is 14 amino acids. From germline, CDR1 is SGDLS and CDR2 YYNGEE. The CDR3 sequence is CASSPLAGESEQYF. The CDR3, as DNA: TGTGCCAGCAGCCCACTAGCGGGAGAAAGCGAGCAGTACTTC.

The chain recombines TRBV2 with TRBJ1-1; the D is unclear. Trimming shortened V by 7 bases and J by 1 base, and 7 bases separated the two germline ends. The CDR3 consists of 12 residues. CDR1 is SNHLY and CDR2 is FYNNEI in the germline V gene. Here the CDR3 DNA reads TGTGCCAGCAAGGCTAGGAACACTGAAGCTTTCTTT. It encodes CASKARNTEAFF.

The rearrangement links TRBV30 to TRBJ2-1; 7 bases are shared with TRBD1. The CDR3 runs to 14 residues. Germline loops: CDR1 GTSNPN, CDR2 SVGIG (reference sequence). V dropped 1 base and J dropped 2; count of bases not matched to a gene: 2. CDR3 bases: TGTGCCTGGAGTGACCAGGGGGCCTACAATGAGCAGTTCTTC. Translating it yields CAWSDQGAYNEQFF. Full variable domain (outside the CDR3, taken from reference TRBV30 and TRBJ2-1): SQTIHQWPATLVQPVGSPLSLECTVEGTSNPNLYWYRQAAGRGLQLLFYSVGIGQISSEVPQNLSASRPQDRQFILSSKKLLLSDSGFYLCAWSDQGAYNEQFFGPGTRLTVL.

The chain carries TRBV5-1 and TRBJ2-7; TRBD2 matches 7 bases. Germline V gene lookup returns CDR1 SGHRS and CDR2 YFSETQ. The trim removed 3 bases at V and 0 bases at J, leaving 3 bases unmatched. The CDR3 runs 14 residues. CDR3 amino acids: CASSSQRDSYEQYF. CDR3 sequence (DNA): TGCGCCAGCAGCTCCCAGCGGGACTCCTACGAGCAGTACTTC.

This clone was seen more than once but under ten times. V gene TRBV2 combines with J gene TRBJ2-1; possible D gene TRBD1, 6 bases. The CDR3 length is 13 residues. CDR1 is SNHLY and CDR2 is FYNNEI in the germline V gene. V shed 7 bases and J shed 3 bases, with 10 bases lying between them. This chain's CDR3 is CASKQGLYNEQFF. The CDR3 region has the DNA TGTGCCAGCAAGCAGGGGCTCTACAATGAGCAGTTCTTC. Full variable domain (rest looked up from reference TRBV2 and TRBJ2-1): EPEVTQTPSHQVTQMGQEVILRCVPISNHLYFYWYRQILGQKVEFLVSFYNNEISEKSEIFDDQFSVERPDGSNFTLKIRSTKLEDSAMYFCASKQGLYNEQFFGPGTRLTVL.

The V and J genes are TRBV2 and TRBJ1-5, with D perhaps TRBD1 (6 bases). CDR1 and CDR2 from the germline V gene are SNHLY and FYNNEI. The CDR3 has 14 amino acids. V shed 4 bases and J shed 6 bases, with 13 bases lying between them. CDR3 amino acids: CASSGTGLGQPQHF. The DNA of the CDR3 is TGTGCCAGCAGTGGAACAGGGTTGGGTCAGCCCCAGCATTTT.

The rearrangement links TRBV27 to TRBJ2-7; 7 bases map to TRBD1. The germline CDR1 and CDR2 sequences are MNHEY and SMNVEV (reference sequence). Unmatched junction bases numbered 8, after V lost 3 bases and J lost 3 bases. This CDR3 is 15 amino acids long. CDR3 region: CASSLTPGQHYEQYF. CDR3 nucleotides: TGTGCCAGCAGTTTGACTCCGGGACAGCACTACGAGCAGTACTTC.

The sample holds a few counts of this clone. The V call is TRBV18, the J call TRBJ1-1; 9 bases align to TRBD1. The CDR3 runs to 14 residues. V gave up 6 bases and J gave up 5 bases; unmatched junction bases: 7. Germline CDR1 KGHSH, CDR2 LQKENI. The CDR3 DNA sequence: TGTGCCAGCTCCATCGGGACAGGGCGGACTGAAGCTTTCTTT. Protein sequence: CASSIGTGRTEAFF.

This clone was seen more than once but under ten times. The V call is TRBV7-3, the J call TRBJ2-3; D may be TRBD1 (6 bases). The ends were cut back, 0 bases at V and 4 bases at J, with 11 bases in the middle. The V gene's germline CDR1 is SGHTA and CDR2 FQGTGA. The CDR3 has 15 residues. CDR3 amino acids: CASSLTGGVADTQYF. The CDR3 nucleotides read TGTGCCAGCAGCTTAACAGGGGGAGTTGCAGATACGCAGTATTTT.

The table lists this clone with a few counts. The chain combines TRBV28 with TRBJ2-1; D might be TRBD2 (6 bases). Between the trimmed V and J ends, which lost 6 bases and 8 bases, there was a span of 20 bases. The germline gives CDR1 MDHEN, CDR2 SYDVKM. CDR3 size: 15 residues. CDR3 coding DNA: TGTGCCAGCAGCGATACTAGCTCGGGAAATTATGAGCAGTTCTTC. It encodes CASSDTSSGNYEQFF. Looking up the rest from reference TRBV28 and TRBJ2-1 gives the full variable domain: DVKVTQSSRYLVKRTGEKVFLECVQDMDHENMFWYRQDPGLGLRLIYFSYDVKMKEKGDIPEGYSVSREKKERFSLILESASTNQTSMYLCASSDTSSGNYEQFFGPGTRLTVL.